The 22 T cell receptor beta chains given below trace back to one sample, sequenced in a study of OX40 agonist ivuxolimab in advanced cancers. Sequenced by immunoSEQ multiplex PCR; TCRdb stores in-frame clones only, minus some. The sample includes 70,000 to 80,000 clones, about 85% seen only once; the top ten take 15% to 20%. The sequenced sample was CD4+ or CD8+ T cells sorted from blood, obtained in a trial of the OX40 agonist ivuxolimab. The receptor source for this set is an adult with an advanced solid tumor such as melanoma, head and neck, liver or kidney cancer.

This clone was counted between two and nine times. This rearrangement joins TRBV25-1 to TRBJ1-4, with a weak D call TRBD1 (5 bases). The germline V gene encodes CDR1 MGHDK and CDR2 SYGVNS. Trimming took 6 bases from V and 7 from J, leaving 27 bases between them. This CDR3 comprises 18 residues. This CDR3 is CASSWGRAAGGVGEKLFF. DNA for the CDR3: TGTGCCAGCAGCTGGGGCCGAGCGGCAGGAGGGGTTGGTGAAAAACTGTTTTTT.

This clone was observed a single time. The chain carries TRBV28 and TRBJ2-7, with TRBD1 identical over 7 bases. The CDR3 is 15 amino acids. Germline CDR1 MDHEN, CDR2 SYDVKM. V dropped 5 bases and J dropped 3; count of bases not matched to a gene: 10. CDR3 bases: TGTGCCAGCAGTCCACCGGGACAGAGACTCTACGAGCAGTACTTC. Protein: CASSPPGQRLYEQYF.

The sample holds one count of this clone. This chain connects TRBV9 to TRBJ1-1; no clear D gene. The germline CDR1 and CDR2 sequences are SGDLS and YYNGEE. This CDR3 has 15 residues. Trimming removed 0 bases from V and 0 bases from J, with 9 bases in between. CDR3 sequence: CASSVAPSLNTEAFF. The CDR3 nucleotides read TGTGCCAGCAGCGTAGCTCCGTCCTTGAACACTGAAGCTTTCTTT.

The sample holds a few counts of this clone. This rearrangement joins TRBV6-5 to TRBJ2-7; 8 bases are a match to TRBD1. CDR1 is MNHEY, CDR2 SVGAGI, per germline. This CDR3 comprises 15 residues. The trim removed 7 bases at V and 2 bases at J, leaving 10 bases unmatched. As DNA, the CDR3 is TGTGCCAGCACTCTAAGCCAGACAGGGGCCTACGAGCAGTACTTC. Its translation is CASTLSQTGAYEQYF.

The chain uses TRBV10-1 and TRBJ1-3; D gene uncertain. V lost 0 bases and J 4 bases, leaving 19 bases between the germline ends. The CDR3 totals 18 residues. From germline, CDR1 is WNHNN and CDR2 SYGVQD (reference sequence). The CDR3 DNA reads as TGCGCCAGCAGTGAGTCCGGCATCGGGTCTGAGACGGGAAACACCATATATTTT. It specifies CASSESGIGSETGNTIYF.

The rearrangement uses TRBV2 and TRBJ2-2, with 7 bases matching TRBD1. Germline lookup yields CDR1 SNHLY and CDR2 FYNNEI. Unmatched junction bases numbered 3, after V lost 5 bases and J lost 6 bases. This CDR3 has 13 residues. The CDR3 loop is CASSSQGAGELFF. CDR3 DNA: TGTGCCAGCAGTTCGCAGGGGGCCGGGGAGCTGTTTTTT.

This chain joins TRBV10-2 and TRBJ1-1, with 8 bases identical to TRBD1. Trimming took 2 bases from V and 4 from J; bases not matched to a gene: 6. CDR1 and CDR2 from the germline V gene are WSHSY and SAAADI. The CDR3 totals 15 residues. The DNA of the CDR3 is TGCGCCAGCAGTGAGGGGAACAGGGGGAGCACTGAAGCTTTCTTT. This sequence encodes CASSEGNRGSTEAFF.

The chain joins TRBV28 to TRBJ2-2, with 12 bases that match TRBD1. The CDR3 length is 14 residues. V gave up 9 bases and J gave up 6 bases; unmatched junction bases: 5. Germline V gene sequence: CDR1 MDHEN, CDR2 SYDVKM. CDR3 sequence: CASTGTGGPGELFF. Here the CDR3 DNA reads TGTGCCAGTACCGGGACAGGGGGCCCCGGGGAGCTGTTTTTT.

This chain connects TRBV29-1 to TRBJ2-3; D not certain. Looked up from germline, CDR1 is SQVTM and CDR2 is ANQGSEA. This CDR3 contains 14 residues. V lost 3 bases and J lost 2, with 12 bases in between. DNA of the CDR3: TGCAGCGTTGACCTTGCCGGGTTCACAGATACGCAGTATTTT. It specifies CSVDLAGFTDTQYF.

This rearrangement joins TRBV4-1 to TRBJ2-1; 10 nucleotides align to TRBD2. The V and J ends lost 1 base and 2 bases, in that order; junction bases with no gene match: 2. CDR3 length: 16 residues. CDR1 is MGHRA and CDR2 is YSYEKL in the germline V gene. CDR3 region: CASSQGTSGAYNEQFF. The DNA of the CDR3 is TGCGCCAGCAGCCAAGGGACTAGCGGAGCCTACAATGAGCAGTTCTTC.

A single count supports this clone. The V and J genes are TRBV5-4 and TRBJ1-6; TRBD1 is a possible D gene (6 bases). The CDR3 runs to 16 residues. CDR1 is SGHNT and CDR2 is YYREEE in the germline V gene (reference sequence). With 0 bases removed from V and 7 bases from J, the gap between germline ends came to 14 bases. The CDR3 reads CASSLGVGQINSPLHF. The CDR3, as DNA: TGTGCCAGCAGCTTGGGGGTCGGACAGATCAATTCACCCCTCCACTTT.

V usage is TRBV5-1 and J usage is TRBJ2-1; no firm D call. The CDR3 is 16 amino acids. With 0 bases removed from V and 0 bases from J, the gap between germline ends came to 10 bases. Germline CDR1 and CDR2: SGHRS and YFSETQ. CDR3 amino acids: CASSLGGRSSYNEQFF. DNA for the CDR3: TGCGCCAGCAGCTTGGGTGGGCGAAGCTCCTACAATGAGCAGTTCTTC.

The V and J genes are TRBV7-9 and TRBJ2-7, with 8 bases that match TRBD1. Germline CDR1 and CDR2: SEHNR and FQNEAQ (reference sequence). The V gene end was trimmed by 4 bases and the J gene end by 4 bases; junction bases not matched to a gene: 6. CDR3 length: 14 amino acids. In DNA form, the CDR3 reads TGTGCCAGCAGCTCTAGGACAGGGAGGTACGAGCAGTACTTC. Residues: CASSSRTGRYEQYF.

This clone is a singleton in its sample. V gene TRBV7-9 combines with J gene TRBJ2-7; no definite D call. The CDR3 is 11 amino acids. V was cut by 8 bases and J by 4 bases, with 9 bases left in between. The germline gives CDR1 SEHNR, CDR2 FQNEAQ (reference sequence). The CDR3 protein is CASGPRYEQYF. CDR3 bases: TGTGCCAGCGGTCCCCGGTACGAGCAGTACTTC.

The rearrangement links TRBV18 to TRBJ2-7; D unresolved. The CDR3 has 14 amino acids. Germline lookup yields CDR1 KGHSH and CDR2 LQKENI. V gave up 3 bases and J gave up 0 bases, with 9 bases separating them. CDR3 bases: TGTGCCAGCTCACCCGAGCGACTCTCCTACGAGCAGTACTTC. It is translated as CASSPERLSYEQYF.

The chain uses TRBV6-1 and TRBJ2-7; 7 bases map to TRBD2. The CDR3 sequence is 15 residues long. V gave up 1 base and J gave up 7 bases; unmatched junction bases: 10. The V gene's germline CDR1 is MNHNS and CDR2 SASEGT. The CDR3 spells CASSEGSGSLGEQYF. The CDR3 nucleotides read TGTGCCAGCAGTGAAGGTAGCGGGTCCTTGGGTGAGCAGTACTTC.

This clone has only one observation. The chain is built from TRBV5-1 and TRBJ2-2; 11 nucleotides line up with TRBD2. This CDR3 is built from 16 residues. Looked up from germline, CDR1 is SGHRS and CDR2 is YFSETQ. Germline trimming cut 3 bases from V and 2 bases from J; bases unmatched to any gene: 3. The CDR3, as DNA: TGCGCCAGCAGCTCGGGGACTAGCGGAAACACCGGGGAGCTGTTTTTT. Its protein is CASSSGTSGNTGELFF.

The V and J genes are TRBV27 and TRBJ2-7, with D possibly being TRBD2 (6 bases). CDR1 and CDR2 (germline): MNHEY, SMNVEV (reference sequence). V was cut by 5 bases and J by 4 bases, with 15 bases left in between. The CDR3 runs 14 residues. The CDR3 region is CASSEYAAGYEQYF. The CDR3 nucleotides read TGTGCCAGCAGTGAGTACGCGGCGGGGTACGAGCAGTACTTC.

The V and J genes are TRBV19 and TRBJ1-2; 10 positions agree with TRBD1. This CDR3 spans 16 amino acids. The V gene end was trimmed by 5 bases and the J gene end by 7 bases; junction bases not matched to a gene: 13. The germline V gene has CDR1 LNHDA and CDR2 SQIVND (reference sequence). The CDR3 loop is CASSDPGQGTLGGYTF. Here the CDR3 DNA reads TGTGCCAGTAGTGACCCGGGACAGGGGACGTTAGGTGGCTACACCTTC.

This clone was picked up one time. V and J are TRBV27 and TRBJ1-3, with 8 bases lining up with TRBD1. The CDR3 is 12 residues long. With 3 bases clipped from V and 9 bases from J, the junction kept 1 base outside the gene matches. Germline values: CDR1 MNHEY, CDR2 SMNVEV (reference sequence). The CDR3 DNA is TGTGCCAGCAGTTTTACAGGGGGCACCATATATTTT. It is translated as CASSFTGGTIYF.

As DNA, the CDR3 is TGTGCCAGCAGTTTCCCCACAAGTATCGGCTCACCCCTCCACTTT. This sequence encodes CASSFPTSIGSPLHF. The rearrangement uses TRBV28 and TRBJ1-6; the D is unclear. V lost 3 bases and J lost 10, with 16 bases in between. This CDR3 is built from 15 residues. Germline loops: CDR1 MDHEN, CDR2 SYDVKM.

In this sample, this clone turned up a few times. This chain joins TRBV5-1 and TRBJ1-6, with 7 bases aligning to TRBD1. The CDR3 is 16 amino acids. V was clipped by 4 bases and J by 6 bases; unmatched bases: 10. Per the germline V gene, CDR1 is SGHRS and CDR2 is YFSETQ. The CDR3 loop is CASSTSPGTANSPLHF. The CDR3 region has the DNA TGCGCCAGCAGCACCTCCCCCGGGACAGCTAATTCACCCCTCCACTTT.